A selection of T cell receptor beta chains follows, all from one sample in a study of cytomegalovirus exposure and HLA in healthy donors. Here immunoSEQ multiplex PCR was the method, and the copy in TCRdb shows in-frame clones only, minus some. The data contain roughly 86,000 clones, 90% to 97% of them seen just once; the ten biggest clones take up 1.6%. The sequenced material came from PBMCs. The receptors originated from a man between 18 and 35 years old in good health and CMV-seropositive. Both conserved end residues are part of each CDR3. A D gene is named only where the DNA matches it firmly. For some rows the clone size is stated as once, few or many, or as a class when expanded; others skip it.

>once|TRBD2|TRBV29-1|TRBJ2-7
CSVSGRGSYEQYF
TGCAGCGTTAGCGGGAGGGGCTCCTACGAGCAGTACTTC
>NA|TRBD2|TRBV6-5|TRBJ2-1
CASSSDGGYNEQFF
TGTGCCAGCAGCAGTGACGGGGGGTACAATGAGCAGTTCTTC
>NA|TRBD2|TRBV10-3|TRBJ2-2
CAISELPGTRDTGELFF
TGTGCCATCAGTGAACTTCCCGGGACTAGGGACACCGGGGAGCTGTTTTTT
>few|TRBD1|TRBV6-1|TRBJ2-3
CASSGDRGSTDTQYF
TGTGCCAGCAGTGGGGACAGGGGAAGCACAGATACGCAGTATTTT
>NA|TRBD1|TRBV5-6|TRBJ1-6
CASTPPGQDSPLHF
TGTGCCAGCACCCCCCCGGGACAGGATTCACCCCTCCACTTT
>NA|NA|TRBV9|TRBJ2-7
CASSPFGDSYEQYF
TGTGCCAGCAGCCCCTTCGGGGACTCCTACGAGCAGTACTTC
>NA|TRBD2|TRBV10-3|TRBJ2-7
CAISESTSRGDEQYF
TGTGCCATCAGTGAGTCGACGAGTCGGGGGGACGAGCAGTACTTC
>NA|TRBD2|TRBV6-5|TRBJ2-7
CATQSGGSTSEQYF
TGTGCCACCCAGAGCGGGGGAAGTACCTCCGAGCAGTACTTC
>NA|NA|TRBV27|TRBJ1-2
CASSLGKGANYGYTF
TGTGCCAGCAGTTTAGGAAAGGGGGCTAACTATGGCTACACCTTC
>once|NA|TRBV6-5|TRBJ2-7
CASSYGGISYEQYF
TGTGCCAGCAGTTACGGCGGGATCTCCTACGAGCAGTACTTC
>NA|NA|TRBV7-9|TRBJ1-1
CASRLNTEAFF
TGTGCCAGCAGACTTAACACTGAAGCTTTCTTT
>NA|TRBD1|TRBV11-2|TRBJ2-2
CASRGGTGSFFGELFF
TGTGCCAGCAGGGGCGGGACAGGGAGTTTTTTCGGGGAGCTGTTTTTT
>few|TRBD1|TRBV6-1|TRBJ1-1
CASSEEGQSEAFF
TGTGCCAGCAGTGAAGAGGGACAGAGTGAAGCTTTCTTT
>NA|NA|TRBV28|TRBJ2-1
CASSLSSASSYNEQFF
TGTGCCAGCAGTTTATCTAGCGCAAGCTCCTACAATGAGCAGTTCTTC
>NA|TRBD1|TRBV9|TRBJ2-3
CASSPRGRLVADTQYF
TGTGCCAGCAGCCCAAGGGGGCGGCTGGTCGCAGATACGCAGTATTTT
>once|NA|TRBV6-6|TRBJ2-1
CASNGVNNEQFF
TGTGCCAGCAACGGGGTTAACAATGAGCAGTTCTTC
>NA|TRBD1|TRBV7-8|TRBJ2-1
CASSFSGTGGNEQFF
TGTGCCAGCAGCTTCTCCGGGACAGGGGGCAATGAGCAGTTCTTC
>NA|NA|TRBV28|TRBJ1-2
CASSNQGLDGYTF
TGTGCCAGCAGTAACCAGGGTTTGGATGGCTACACCTTC
>NA|TRBD2|TRBV11-3|TRBJ2-3
CASSLDPLAGSTDTQYF
TGTGCCAGCAGCTTAGATCCCCTAGCGGGATCCACAGATACGCAGTATTTT
>NA|NA|TRBV28|TRBJ2-3
CASSSSWTVSTDTQYF
TGTGCCAGCAGTTCTAGCTGGACAGTCTCCACAGATACGCAGTATTTT
>NA|NA|TRBV6-5|TRBJ1-1
CASNRGRDTEAFF
TGTGCCAGCAATCGGGGGAGGGACACTGAAGCTTTCTTT
>NA|NA|TRBV5-4|TRBJ2-1
CASSPAGRGEQFF
TGTGCCAGCAGCCCGGCCGGCAGAGGTGAGCAGTTCTTC
>NA|NA|TRBV11-1|TRBJ2-7
CASSIERTYEQYF
TGTGCCAGCAGTATAGAGCGGACTTACGAGCAGTACTTC
>NA|NA|TRBV4-1|TRBJ2-3
CASSQVAEDTQYF
TGCGCCAGCAGCCAAGTTGCGGAAGATACGCAGTATTTT
>NA|NA|TRBV30|TRBJ2-5
CAWSLSSGVVLGGETQYF
TGTGCCTGGAGTCTTTCTTCGGGAGTTGTCCTCGGGGGTGAGACCCAGTACTTC
>NA|NA|TRBV7-6|TRBJ1-5
CASSLFSSARGNQPQHF
TGTGCCAGCAGCTTATTTAGCAGCGCTCGGGGCAATCAGCCCCAGCATTTT
>NA|TRBD1|TRBV11-2|TRBJ1-1
CASSFRTGMNTEAFF
TGTGCCAGCAGCTTTAGGACAGGGATGAACACTGAAGCTTTCTTT
>NA|NA|TRBV7-2|TRBJ1-3
CASSTRTGGLSGNTIYF
TGTGCCAGCAGCACCCGGACGGGGGGTCTCTCTGGAAACACCATATATTTT
>NA|TRBD2|TRBV5-6|TRBJ2-1
CASSLGASGSDEQFF
TGTGCCAGCAGCTTAGGGGCTAGCGGGAGCGATGAGCAGTTCTTC
>NA|TRBD2|TRBV5-1|TRBJ2-1
CASSGTSGNDNEQFF
TGCGCCAGCAGCGGAACTAGCGGGAACGACAATGAGCAGTTCTTC
>NA|TRBD2|TRBV27|TRBJ2-1
CASSLSWGAGGPEHEQFF
TGTGCCAGCAGTTTATCCTGGGGAGCGGGAGGGCCAGAGCATGAGCAGTTCTTC
>once|NA|TRBV28|TRBJ1-5
CASSRTVNQPQHF
TGTGCCAGCAGTCGGACAGTCAATCAGCCCCAGCATTTT
>once|TRBD1|TRBV5-5|TRBJ2-3
CASSSGQGTDTQYF
TGTGCCAGCAGCTCCGGACAGGGAACAGATACGCAGTATTTT
>NA|TRBD2|TRBV29-1|TRBJ2-1
CSVLTSGRAVEQFF
TGCAGCGTGCTAACTAGCGGGAGGGCGGTTGAGCAGTTCTTC
>NA|TRBD1|TRBV29-1|TRBJ2-7
CSVVVWWDSYYYEQYF
TGCAGCGTTGTGGTGTGGTGGGACAGCTACTACTACGAGCAGTACTTC
>NA|TRBD2|TRBV19|TRBJ2-3
CASSIDPSDGRANTQYF
TGTGCCAGTAGTATAGACCCGTCTGACGGGAGGGCAAATACGCAGTATTTT
>once|NA|TRBV5-1|TRBJ1-2
CASSLVSEGYGYTF
TGCGCCAGCAGCTTGGTCTCTGAGGGCTATGGCTACACCTTC
>NA|TRBD1|TRBV4-1|TRBJ2-1
CASSLPTGTGARNEQFF
TGCGCCAGCAGCCTCCCCACTGGGACAGGGGCGAGGAATGAGCAGTTCTTC
>NA|TRBD1|TRBV5-1|TRBJ2-3
CASSRQGIGDTQYF
TGCGCCAGCAGTAGACAGGGGATCGGCGATACGCAGTATTTT
>once|TRBD2|TRBV5-1|TRBJ2-1
CASSSGLAGRGDEQFF
TGCGCCAGCAGCTCGGGACTAGCGGGGCGGGGGGATGAGCAGTTCTTC